These 11 T cell receptor beta chains share one sample of origin, sequenced in a study of blood T cell repertoires in COVID-19. The data were produced by immunoSEQ multiplex PCR, yet TCRdb's version contains in-frame clones alone and is incomplete. This table has around 85,000 clones, almost 90% appearing once. The sample taken for sequencing was peripheral blood. The receptors stem from a woman older than 75 with active or convalescent COVID-19.

V gene TRBV28 combines with J gene TRBJ1-5, with a weak D call TRBD1 (6 bases). CDR3 size: 17 residues. CDR1 is MDHEN, CDR2 SYDVKM, per germline. Trimming left V 4 bases short and J 2 bases short, with 18 bases between. CDR3 DNA sequence: TGTGCCAGCAGTTCCGGGTCAGGGGAAAGGGGCAATCAGCCCCAGCATTTT. It is translated as CASSSGSGERGNQPQHF. Supplemented by reference TRBV28 and TRBJ1-5, the full variable domain reads DVKVTQSSRYLVKRTGEKVFLECVQDMDHENMFWYRQDPGLGLRLIYFSYDVKMKEKGDIPEGYSVSREKKERFSLILESASTNQTSMYLCASSSGSGERGNQPQHFGDGTRLSIL.

This clone was detected only a few times. The rearrangement joins TRBV5-8 to TRBJ1-2; a possible D gene is TRBD1 (5 bases). CDR1 is SGHTS and CDR2 is YDEGEE in the germline V gene. This CDR3 is built from 14 residues. Between the trimmed V and J ends, which lost 0 bases and 4 bases, there was a span of 10 bases. The CDR3 region has the DNA TGTGCCAGCAGCTTGGGGGGCCCAGGCTATGGCTACACCTTC. It is translated as CASSLGGPGYGYTF.

The chain couples TRBV2 to TRBJ1-1; D gene ambiguous. V was shortened by 3 bases and J by 0 bases, with 8 bases between the two germline ends. In germline, CDR1 is SNHLY, CDR2 FYNNEI. The CDR3 sequence is 14 residues long. CDR3 amino acids: CASSDRAMNTEAFF. In DNA, the CDR3 is TGTGCCAGCAGTGACAGAGCGATGAACACTGAAGCTTTCTTT. Complete variable domain (other parts from reference TRBV2 and TRBJ1-1): EPEVTQTPSHQVTQMGQEVILRCVPISNHLYFYWYRQILGQKVEFLVSFYNNEISEKSEIFDDQFSVERPDGSNFTLKIRSTKLEDSAMYFCASSDRAMNTEAFFGQGTRLTVV.

CDR3 bases: TGTGCCAGCAGCCCCCCCGACAGGGACTATGGCTACACCTTC. Translation gives CASSPPDRDYGYTF. The rearrangement joins TRBV6-5 to TRBJ1-2; the match to TRBD1 covers 7 bases. The length of the CDR3 is 14 residues. Germline lookup yields CDR1 MNHEY and CDR2 SVGAGI. The V and J ends lost 6 bases and 3 bases, in that order; junction bases with no gene match: 7.

The chain has TRBV7-2 and TRBJ2-1; 15 nucleotides align to TRBD2. The germline gives CDR1 SGHTA, CDR2 FQGNSA. V was pared by 1 base and J by 4 bases, with 5 bases of the junction left unmatched. The CDR3 extends over 18 amino acids. This CDR3 reads CASSLEGTSGRFYNEQFF. The CDR3 region has the DNA TGTGCCAGCAGCTTAGAGGGGACTAGCGGGAGGTTTTACAATGAGCAGTTCTTC.

The CDR3 region is CASSWGTGRIHGYTF. In nucleotides, the CDR3 is TGTGCCAGCAGCTGGGGGACAGGGCGTATCCATGGCTACACCTTC. J is TRBJ1-2 and V is TRBV11-2; TRBD1 agrees at 9 bases. The CDR3 length is 15 residues. Losses at the gene ends were 4 bases for V and 6 bases for J; bases not matched to a gene: 9. CDR1 is SGHAT, CDR2 FQNNGV, per germline. The full variable domain, with the rest looked up from reference TRBV11-2 and TRBJ1-2, is EAGVAQSPRYKIIEKRQSVAFWCNPISGHATLYWYQQILGQGPKLLIQFQNNGVVDDSQLPKDRFSAERLKGVDSTLKIQPAKLEDSAVYLCASSWGTGRIHGYTFGSGTRLTVV.

V usage is TRBV7-2 and J usage is TRBJ1-2, with 9 bases fitting TRBD1. J gave up 8 bases and V 4 bases, and 11 bases lay outside the gene matches. Germline V CDR1 and CDR2: SGHTA, FQGNSA. This CDR3 comprises 15 residues. The CDR3 loop is CASSSTGQGLWGYTF. Written as DNA, the CDR3 is TGTGCCAGCAGCTCTACGGGACAGGGCTTATGGGGCTACACCTTC.

The chain couples TRBV7-8 to TRBJ2-1, with TRBD2 identical over 9 bases. The trim removed 0 bases at V and 4 bases at J, leaving 4 bases unmatched. The CDR3 extends over 16 amino acids. The V gene's germline CDR1 is SGHVS and CDR2 FQNEAQ. As DNA, the CDR3 is TGTGCCAGCAGCTTAGCGCTGGCGGGAGGGTACAATGAGCAGTTCTTC. Its protein product is CASSLALAGGYNEQFF.

The chain joins TRBV6-2 or TRBV6-3 to TRBJ2-1; 8 nucleotides line up with TRBD2. The CDR3 has 16 amino acids. With 6 bases clipped from V and 0 bases from J, the junction kept 7 bases outside the gene matches. The germline V gene encodes CDR1 MNHEY and CDR2 SVGEGT. In DNA, the CDR3 is TGTGCCAGCAGCCAACTAGCGGTAAGCTCCTACAATGAGCAGTTCTTC. Encoded protein: CASSQLAVSSYNEQFF.

The CDR3 is CSVEGRVNYGYTF. The CDR3 DNA follows: TGCAGCGTTGAGGGCAGGGTTAACTATGGCTACACCTTC. The chain combines TRBV29-1 with TRBJ1-2; D is perhaps TRBD1 (5 bases). V lost 3 bases and J lost 1, with 9 bases in between. The CDR3 covers 13 residues. Looked up from germline, CDR1 is SQVTM and CDR2 is ANQGSEA.

The chain joins TRBV24-1 to TRBJ2-1; 9 nucleotides agree with TRBD1. CDR3 length: 18 residues. V dropped 3 bases and J dropped 8; count of bases not matched to a gene: 16. Germline V gene lookup returns CDR1 KGHDR and CDR2 SFDVKD. CDR3 sequence: CATSDRDAGTGYRDEQFF. The CDR3 DNA follows: TGTGCCACCAGTGATAGAGATGCCGGGACAGGGTATAGGGATGAGCAGTTCTTC.